Only a few counts were recorded for the clone carrying this TCR beta chain. Antigen unknown. This specimen belongs to a study of blood T cells in healthy people across ages. General study findings and limits: Calculation of diversity from one million T cells yielded estimates considered to be underestimates. Getting older went along with TCR beta diversity per million T cells dropping roughly linearly. In these data, TCR beta diversity tracked strongly with naive T cell percentage.

For the second PCR, which ran for 7 to 11 cycles, a sample-barcoded 5' primer and a J-beta primer mix were used. TCRdb fed the 5' RACE reads into MiXCR, producing one record per CDR3 protein. Found here are 850,000 to 1,000,000 distinct CDR3 sequences, roughly 52% of them singletons; the top ten hold roughly 13%. The germline gives CDR1 SGHRS, CDR2 YFSETQ. V gave up 0 bases and J gave up 5 bases, with 8 bases separating them. This CDR3 contains 13 residues. The clonotype comes from a man aged 25 to 40 in good health. The source material was blood. This chain connects TRBV5-1 to TRBJ2-5, with no clear D. The CDR3 region is CASSLEAAETQYF. As DNA, the CDR3 is TGCGCCAGCAGCTTGGAGGCTGCGGAGACCCAGTACTTC.